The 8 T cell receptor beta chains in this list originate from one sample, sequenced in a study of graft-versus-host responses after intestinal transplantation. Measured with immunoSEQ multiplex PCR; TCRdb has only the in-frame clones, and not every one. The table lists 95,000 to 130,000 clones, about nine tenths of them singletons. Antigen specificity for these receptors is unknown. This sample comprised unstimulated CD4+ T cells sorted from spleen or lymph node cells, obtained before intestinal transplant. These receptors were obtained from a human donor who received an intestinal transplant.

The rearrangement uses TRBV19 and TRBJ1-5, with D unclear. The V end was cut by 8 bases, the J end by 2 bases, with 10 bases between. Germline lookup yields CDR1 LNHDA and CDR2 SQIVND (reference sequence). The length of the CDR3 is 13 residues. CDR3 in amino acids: CASCFRGNQPQHF. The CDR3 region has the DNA TGTGCCAGTTGTTTTCGGGGCAATCAGCCCCAGCATTTT.

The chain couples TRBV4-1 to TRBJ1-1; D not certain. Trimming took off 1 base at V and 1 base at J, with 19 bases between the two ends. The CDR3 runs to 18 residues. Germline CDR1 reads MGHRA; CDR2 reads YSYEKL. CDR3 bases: TGCGCCAGCAGCCAAGGGCCTGGAGGTACCGAAGAGAACACTGAAGCTTTCTTT. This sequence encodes CASSQGPGGTEENTEAFF.

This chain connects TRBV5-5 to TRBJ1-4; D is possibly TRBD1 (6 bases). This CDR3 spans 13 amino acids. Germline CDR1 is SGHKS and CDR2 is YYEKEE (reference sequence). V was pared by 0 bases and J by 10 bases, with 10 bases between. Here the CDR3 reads CASSLGARGKLFF. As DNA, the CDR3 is TGTGCCAGCAGCTTGGGCGCCAGGGGAAAACTGTTTTTT.

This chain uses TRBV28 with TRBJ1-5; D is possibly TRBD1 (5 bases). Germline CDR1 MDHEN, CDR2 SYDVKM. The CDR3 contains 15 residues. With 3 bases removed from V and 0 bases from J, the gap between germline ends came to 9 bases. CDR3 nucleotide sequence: TGTGCCAGCAGTTTTCAGGGACTTAGCAATCAGCCCCAGCATTTT. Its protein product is CASSFQGLSNQPQHF.

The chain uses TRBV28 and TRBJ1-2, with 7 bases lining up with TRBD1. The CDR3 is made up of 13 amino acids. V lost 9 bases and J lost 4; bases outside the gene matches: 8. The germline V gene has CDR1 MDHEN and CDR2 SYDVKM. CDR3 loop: CASSTGKPYGYTF. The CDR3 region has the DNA TGTGCCAGTTCGACAGGGAAGCCCTATGGCTACACCTTC.

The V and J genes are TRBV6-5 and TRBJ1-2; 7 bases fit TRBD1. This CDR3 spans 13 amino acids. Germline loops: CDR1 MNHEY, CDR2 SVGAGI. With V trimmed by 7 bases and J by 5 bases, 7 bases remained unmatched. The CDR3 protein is CASTMGQFYGYTF. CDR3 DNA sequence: TGTGCCAGCACCATGGGACAGTTTTATGGCTACACCTTC.

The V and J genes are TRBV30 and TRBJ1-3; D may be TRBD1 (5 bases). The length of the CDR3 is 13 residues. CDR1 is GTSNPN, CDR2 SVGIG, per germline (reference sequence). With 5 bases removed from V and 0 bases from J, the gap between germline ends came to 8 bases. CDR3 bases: TGTGCCTGGGACAGTCACTCTGGAAACACCATATATTTT. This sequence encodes CAWDSHSGNTIYF.

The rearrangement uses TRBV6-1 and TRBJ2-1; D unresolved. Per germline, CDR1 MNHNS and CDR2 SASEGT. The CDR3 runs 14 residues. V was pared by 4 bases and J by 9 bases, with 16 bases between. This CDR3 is CASSVSLLPGEQFF. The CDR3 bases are TGTGCCAGCAGTGTTTCCCTCCTTCCAGGTGAGCAGTTCTTC.